The 21 T cell receptor beta chains given below trace back to one sample, sequenced in a study of human T cells and chemical hapten exposure. TCRdb ran MiXCR on the RACE reads and lists one entry per CDR3 protein. The table has 130,000 or so distinct CDR3 sequences, approximately 9.5% seen once; the top ten hold around 2%. This sample's time point: healthy volunteer bleed at 2 weeks. Someone pulled total RNA out of unfractionated whole blood. Sequencing input: whole blood. The source is a male donor in good health. Some clones in this sample may be carry-over from other donors' samples.

V gene TRBV20-1 combines with J gene TRBJ2-1; D is undetermined. Trimming took 2 bases from V and 7 from J, leaving 15 bases between them. CDR1 and CDR2 (germline): DFQATT, SNEGSKA (reference sequence). The CDR3 is made up of 14 amino acids. For the CDR3, the DNA is TGCAGTGCTAGAAGGCAGAGTGAATCAAATGAGCAGTTCTTC. Translated: CSARRQSESNEQFF.

This clonotype was counted ten times or more. V usage is TRBV7-9 and J usage is TRBJ2-2; D is uncertain. Germline CDR1 is SEHNR and CDR2 is FQNEAQ (reference sequence). The CDR3 has 16 residues. V was clipped by 2 bases and J by 6 bases, with 16 bases between them. This CDR3 reads CASSLRVPQEAGELFF. The CDR3 DNA is TGTGCCAGCAGCTTACGGGTCCCCCAGGAAGCCGGGGAGCTGTTTTTT.

This clonotype was counted between two and nine times. The chain employs TRBV6-5 and TRBJ1-2; 7 bases align to TRBD1. The trim removed 6 bases at V and 3 bases at J, leaving 1 base unmatched. This CDR3 is 12 amino acids long. Germline CDR1 and CDR2: MNHEY and SVGAGI. CDR3 coding DNA: TGTGCCAGCAGGGGGACAGACTATGGCTACACCTTC. Translating it yields CASRGTDYGYTF.

This sequence joins TRBV7-9 and TRBJ2-7; D call uncertain. Germline assignment: CDR1 SEHNR and CDR2 FQNEAQ (reference sequence). Trimming removed 5 bases at V and 3 bases at J, with 11 bases between. The CDR3 spans 13 residues. CDR3 DNA: TGTGCCAGCAGCCCTCAGTCCGGCTACGAGCAGTACTTC. It codes for CASSPQSGYEQYF.

This clonotype was counted many times. In nucleotides, the CDR3 is TGTGCCAGCAGCTTAAATACGGGAGGCGAACCCTACAATGAGCAGTTCTTC. Protein: CASSLNTGGEPYNEQFF. The rearrangement links TRBV7-9 to TRBJ2-1; 7 bases are shared with TRBD2. Germline V gene data show CDR1 as SEHNR and CDR2 as FQNEAQ (reference sequence). V lost 2 bases and J lost 2; bases outside the gene matches: 9. This CDR3 region has 17 residues. The full variable domain, with the rest looked up from reference TRBV7-9 and TRBJ2-1, is DTGVSQNPRHKITKRGQNVTFRCDPISEHNRLYWYRQTLGQGPEFLTYFQNEAQLEKSRLLSDRFSAERPKGSFSTLEIQRTEQGDSAMYLCASSLNTGGEPYNEQFFGPGTRLTVL.

The chain uses TRBV3-1 and TRBJ2-4; D not resolved. Germline assignment: CDR1 LGHDT and CDR2 YNNKEL (reference sequence). Trimming pared 0 bases from V and 0 bases from J, leaving 12 bases between. This CDR3 contains 17 residues. CDR3 nucleotide sequence: TGTGCCAGCAGCCAAGATTTGTCAGAAAGAGCCAAAAACATTCAGTACTTC. The encoded protein is CASSQDLSERAKNIQYF.

This clonotype appeared many times. This rearrangement joins TRBV11-2 to TRBJ2-7; 9 positions agree with TRBD1. The CDR3 consists of 15 residues. The V gene's germline CDR1 is SGHAT and CDR2 FQNNGV. After removal of 5 bases from V and 5 bases from J, the junction contained 10 bases not matched to a gene. CDR3 amino acids: CASSATGTGIHEQYF. CDR3 nucleotides: TGTGCCAGCAGCGCCACCGGGACAGGGATCCACGAGCAGTACTTC. The full variable domain, its missing parts supplied by reference TRBV11-2 and TRBJ2-7, is EAGVAQSPRYKIIEKRQSVAFWCNPISGHATLYWYQQILGQGPKLLIQFQNNGVVDDSQLPKDRFSAERLKGVDSTLKIQPAKLEDSAVYLCASSATGTGIHEQYFGPGTRLTVT.

In its sample, this clonotype was seen many times. The rearrangement links TRBV29-1 to TRBJ1-4; D is uncertain. The germline V gene encodes CDR1 SQVTM and CDR2 ANQGSEA. Trimming pared 6 bases from V and 0 bases from J, leaving 14 bases between. This CDR3 is 15 amino acids long. CDR3: CSVVELAATNEKLFF. The CDR3 bases are TGCAGCGTCGTCGAACTGGCCGCAACTAATGAAAAACTGTTTTTT.

This clonotype was seen at least ten times. The J gene is TRBJ1-1, the V gene TRBV27; D uncertain. The CDR3 has 12 amino acids. With 10 bases removed from V and 3 bases from J, the gap between germline ends came to 12 bases. Germline V CDR1 and CDR2: MNHEY, SMNVEV (reference sequence). The CDR3 coding sequence is TGTGCCACCCAAGGGTCGGACACTGAAGCTTTCTTT. It yields the protein CATQGSDTEAFF.

This clonotype occurred a few times. V is TRBV10-3 and J is TRBJ2-3; the match to TRBD2 covers 7 bases. The V gene's germline CDR1 is ENHRY and CDR2 SYGVKD. The CDR3 is 14 residues long. V was clipped by 8 bases and J by 2 bases; unmatched bases: 7. The CDR3 nucleotides are TGTGCCATCGTCCGGGACTACACCACAGATACGCAGTATTTT. Protein sequence: CAIVRDYTTDTQYF.

This clonotype was seen a handful of times. The rearrangement uses TRBV28 and TRBJ1-3; D might be TRBD1 (5 bases). The germline V gene has CDR1 MDHEN and CDR2 SYDVKM. V was pared by 6 bases and J by 4 bases, with 10 bases between. This CDR3 has 13 amino acids. CDR3 region: CASSAGGGNTIYF. The CDR3 DNA follows: TGTGCCAGCAGCGCGGGGGGAGGAAACACCATATATTTT.

This clonotype showed up many times. The chain carries TRBV5-4 and TRBJ2-2, with 11 bases matching TRBD2. With V trimmed by 4 bases and J by 6 bases, 8 bases remained unmatched. Germline assignment: CDR1 SGHNT and CDR2 YYREEE (reference sequence). CDR3 length: 16 amino acids. Here the CDR3 reads CASSRSSGGAAGELFF. In nucleotides, the CDR3 is TGTGCCAGCAGCAGAAGTAGCGGGGGGGCCGCCGGGGAGCTGTTTTTT.

This clonotype was counted many times. This rearrangement joins TRBV28 to TRBJ1-2; D remains unclear. CDR1 MDHEN and CDR2 SYDVKM come from the germline V gene. V lost 3 bases and J lost 2, with 10 bases in between. CDR3 length: 14 amino acids. This CDR3 is CASSLTTGNYGYTF. The CDR3 DNA reads as TGTGCCAGCAGTTTGACGACGGGAAACTATGGCTACACCTTC.

This clonotype occurred many times. The chain has TRBV7-9 and TRBJ2-5, with D possibly matching TRBD1 (5 bases). The CDR3 spans 14 residues. V lost 2 bases and J 4 bases, leaving 11 bases between the germline ends. CDR1 and CDR2 (germline): SEHNR, FQNEAQ (reference sequence). The CDR3 loop is CASSLRQGLETQYF. DNA for the CDR3: TGTGCCAGCAGCTTACGCCAGGGCCTAGAGACCCAGTACTTC.

The rearrangement joins TRBV29-1 to TRBJ1-1, with a possible D match to TRBD1 (6 bases). The CDR3 totals 14 residues. Trimming took off 0 bases at V and 6 bases at J, with 14 bases between the two ends. Germline lookup yields CDR1 SQVTM and CDR2 ANQGSEA. CDR3 region: CSVEDITGFAEAFF. The CDR3 region has the DNA TGCAGCGTTGAAGACATAACAGGGTTCGCTGAAGCTTTCTTT.

This clonotype came up a few times. The chain joins TRBV7-2 to TRBJ1-5; D may be TRBD1 (6 bases). The V end was cut by 5 bases, the J end by 3 bases, with 11 bases between. This CDR3 contains 14 residues. CDR1 is SGHTA and CDR2 is FQGNSA in the germline V gene. The CDR3 sequence: CASSPDSPNQPQHF. CDR3 sequence (DNA): TGTGCCAGCAGCCCGGACAGCCCCAATCAGCCCCAGCATTTT.

This clonotype turned up a few times. This chain joins TRBV27 and TRBJ2-3, with 9 bases lining up with TRBD2. In germline, CDR1 is MNHEY, CDR2 SMNVEV (reference sequence). CDR3 size: 16 residues. V shed 4 bases and J 4 bases; nucleotides not matched to a gene: 9. The CDR3 here is CASSWGSGRTSDTQYF. CDR3 sequence (DNA): TGTGCCAGCAGTTGGGGTAGCGGGAGAACCTCAGATACGCAGTATTTT.

This chain uses TRBV5-4 with TRBJ2-2; 7 bases are shared with TRBD1. This CDR3 is 14 amino acids long. Per germline, CDR1 SGHNT and CDR2 YYREEE (reference sequence). Germline trimming cut 3 bases from V and 4 bases from J; bases unmatched to any gene: 3. The CDR3 region has the DNA TGTGCCAGCAGCTCGACAGGGAGCACCGGGGAGCTGTTTTTT. It translates to CASSSTGSTGELFF.

This clonotype was seen a few times. The chain recombines TRBV7-9 with TRBJ1-1, with TRBD1 identical over 8 bases. The ends lost 5 bases at V and 1 base at J; junction bases unmatched: 3. This CDR3 has 14 amino acids. Germline V gene data show CDR1 as SEHNR and CDR2 as FQNEAQ (reference sequence). The CDR3 here is CASSTDRGNTEAFF. In DNA form, the CDR3 reads TGTGCCAGCAGCACCGACAGGGGGAACACTGAAGCTTTCTTT.

This sequence joins TRBV12-3 or TRBV12-4 and TRBJ1-4; perhaps TRBD1 as D (5 bases). The CDR3 is 14 residues long. The ends were cut back, 6 bases at V and 6 bases at J, with 14 bases in the middle. The CDR3 is CASRFRVTDEKLFF. The CDR3 region has the DNA TGTGCCAGCAGGTTCAGGGTTACGGATGAAAAACTGTTTTTT.

V is TRBV20-1 and J is TRBJ2-5; D not resolved. The V end was cut by 0 bases, the J end by 5 bases, with 13 bases between. The CDR3 has 14 amino acids. Germline V gene lookup returns CDR1 DFQATT and CDR2 SNEGSKA (reference sequence). The CDR3 loop is CSARDLMVGETQYF. As DNA, the CDR3 is TGCAGTGCTAGAGATCTCATGGTAGGCGAGACCCAGTACTTC.